A single sample is the source of the 24 T cell receptor beta chains below, sequenced in a study of regulatory T cells in long-lasting Graves disease. Sample time point: newly diagnosed GD, antithyroid drugs for less than 3 months. PBMC-derived RNA was used for the TCR library. Sequencing libraries for TCR beta were prepared with iRepertoire HTBI primers and Arm-PCR of CDR3 regions. MiXCR, applied by TCRdb to the multiplex PCR reads, yields one record per CDR3 protein. In the table there are roughly 420,000 distinct CDR3 sequences, less than 20% of which are singletons. This sample also belongs to another study, concerning T cells in Graves' hyperthyroidism and ophthalmopathy.

Sequencing was performed on peripheral blood mononuclear cells (PBMCs), taken at new diagnosis, from a patient treated with antithyroid drugs. The receptors originated from a young woman with Graves disease.

This clonotype was detected many times. This chain links TRBV10-3 with TRBJ2-1; D remains ambiguous. This CDR3 has 12 amino acids. The ends were cut back, 7 bases at V and 9 bases at J, with 13 bases in the middle. CDR1 ENHRY and CDR2 SYGVKD come from the germline V gene. The CDR3 loop is CAIKSVMGEQFF. CDR3 coding DNA: TGTGCCATCAAGTCGGTGATGGGTGAGCAGTTCTTC.

This clonotype was counted a few times. The V call is TRBV9, the J call TRBJ1-6; TRBD1 aligns across 8 bases. Germline CDR1 and CDR2: SGDLS and YYNGEE. This CDR3 has 16 amino acids. V dropped 3 bases and J dropped 2; count of bases not matched to a gene: 4. The CDR3 nucleotides read TGTGCCAGCAGCGCCGGACAGGGCGCCTATAATTCACCCCTCCACTTT. Its protein is CASSAGQGAYNSPLHF.

This clonotype occurred once. A much larger clone lies a single base off, so this may be a read error. V gene TRBV6-5 combines with J gene TRBJ2-2; maybe TRBD2 (6 bases). CDR3 size: 16 residues. Germline lookup yields CDR1 MNHEY and CDR2 SVGAGI. The CDR3 is CAGSYRPPGDAGELFF. The CDR3 DNA is TGTGCCGGCAGTTACCGACCGCCGGGAGATGCCGGGGAGCTGTTTTTT.

DNA of the CDR3: TGTGCCAGCAGCCCAGGGGGACAGGGGCTTCCTTATAGTCAGCCCCAGCATTTT. Translating gives CASSPGGQGLPYSQPQHF. The V gene is TRBV7-2, the J gene TRBJ1-5; TRBD1 matches 10 bases. Germline lookup yields CDR1 SGHTA and CDR2 FQGNSA. The CDR3 totals 18 residues. The V and J ends lost 5 bases and 6 bases, in that order; junction bases with no gene match: 16.

This clonotype was seen ten or more times. The J gene is TRBJ2-7, the V gene TRBV5-5, with 10 nucleotides matching TRBD2. Germline values: CDR1 SGHKS, CDR2 YYEKEE (reference sequence). With V trimmed by 4 bases and J by 1 base, 14 bases remained unmatched. The CDR3 length is 18 residues. The CDR3 loop reads CASSQNALAGDTSYEQYF. CDR3 sequence (DNA): TGTGCCAGCAGCCAGAACGCCCTAGCGGGAGACACGTCCTACGAGCAGTACTTC.

In its sample, this clonotype was seen many times. This chain uses TRBV28 with TRBJ2-1; no reliable D call. CDR3 length: 13 amino acids. Trimming took 3 bases from V and 10 from J, leaving 13 bases between them. Germline loops: CDR1 MDHEN, CDR2 SYDVKM. The CDR3 sequence: CASSLVSSREQFF. The CDR3 bases are TGTGCCAGCAGTTTGGTCAGTTCCAGGGAGCAGTTCTTC.

This clonotype was seen many times. This chain connects TRBV7-2 to TRBJ2-1; weak D call: TRBD2 (6 bases). The CDR3 contains 14 residues. The V gene's germline CDR1 is SGHTA and CDR2 FQGNSA. Trimming pared 2 bases from V and 11 bases from J, leaving 16 bases between. CDR3 coding DNA: TGTGCCAGCAGCTTAATAGGAGGGAGCAACCAGCAGTTCTTC. As protein: CASSLIGGSNQQFF.

A remark on this clonotype: A clone one base away is much larger, so this may be a read error. This sequence joins TRBV30 and TRBJ1-2; 8 nucleotides align to TRBD1. Germline lookup yields CDR1 GTSNPN and CDR2 SVGIG (reference sequence). This CDR3 spans 14 amino acids. The chain's CDR3 is CAWSGGQGPYGSTF. The CDR3 coding sequence is TGTGCCTGGAGTGGAGGACAGGGCCCCTATGGCTCCACCTTC.

Many counts were recorded for this clonotype. The chain has TRBV14 and TRBJ2-7, with D perhaps TRBD2 (5 bases). V lost 4 bases to trimming and J lost 0 bases, with 13 bases between them. Germline values: CDR1 SGHDN, CDR2 FVKESK. This CDR3 contains 15 residues. The CDR3 region has the DNA TGTGCCAGCAGCCGATTGGAGCGGTCCTCCTACGAGCAGTACTTC. Translation: CASSRLERSSYEQYF.

This clonotype was counted at least ten times. The gene calls are TRBV6-1 and TRBJ1-3, with D unclear. Trimming took 3 bases from V and 2 from J, leaving 5 bases between them. CDR3 size: 13 residues. Germline CDR1 MNHNS, CDR2 SASEGT. CDR3 residues: CASSDFTGNTIYF. Written as DNA, the CDR3 is TGTGCCAGCAGTGACTTTACTGGAAACACCATATATTTT.

Notes on this clonotype: Just one base apart from a much larger clone, this may be a read error. The V and J genes are TRBV7-9 and TRBJ1-1; D is ambiguous. This CDR3 region has 15 residues. Germline-derived CDR1 and CDR2 are SEHNR and FQNEAQ (reference sequence). The ends were cut back, 6 bases at V and 1 base at J, with 15 bases in the middle. CDR3 in amino acids: CASSHCGRGNTEAFF. In nucleotides, the CDR3 is TGTGCCAGCAGTCACTGCGGGCGGGGGAACACTGAAGCTTTCTTT.

This clonotype was seen a handful of times. The chain recombines TRBV27 with TRBJ2-1; D perhaps matches TRBD1 (5 bases). Germline V gene lookup returns CDR1 MNHEY and CDR2 SMNVEV (reference sequence). The CDR3 totals 18 residues. Trimming pared 5 bases from V and 8 bases from J, leaving 28 bases between. Here the CDR3 reads CASSLQRSVGQKDDEQFF. CDR3 in DNA: TGTGCCAGCAGTCTTCAAAGGTCGGTTGGACAAAAAGATGATGAGCAGTTCTTC.

The V and J genes are TRBV28 and TRBJ2-7; 12 bases map to TRBD2. This CDR3 spans 16 amino acids. The germline V gene has CDR1 MDHEN and CDR2 SYDVKM. The junction had 6 bases not matched to a gene; V was cut back by 1 base and J by 5 bases. The CDR3 protein is CASSLFVTSGRNEQYF. The CDR3 coding sequence is TGTGCCAGCAGTTTATTTGTGACTAGCGGGAGAAACGAGCAGTACTTC. Together with reference TRBV28 and TRBJ2-7, the CDR3 gives the full variable domain: DVKVTQSSRYLVKRTGEKVFLECVQDMDHENMFWYRQDPGLGLRLIYFSYDVKMKEKGDIPEGYSVSREKKERFSLILESASTNQTSMYLCASSLFVTSGRNEQYFGPGTRLTVT.

The J gene is TRBJ1-1, the V gene TRBV3-1; D is uncertain. V lost 0 bases, J lost 6 bases, and 20 bases lay in between. The CDR3 length is 17 residues. CDR1 and CDR2 (germline): LGHDT, YNNKEL (reference sequence). CDR3 loop: CASSQDLMWQASAEAFF. For the CDR3, the DNA is TGTGCCAGCAGCCAAGATCTTATGTGGCAGGCGAGCGCTGAAGCTTTCTTT.

With regard to this clonotype: Just one base apart from a much larger clone, this may be a read error. The chain is built from TRBV28 and TRBJ1-3; TRBD1 agrees at 10 bases. The CDR3 sequence is 16 residues long. CDR1 and CDR2 (germline): MDHEN, SYDVKM. The CDR3 nucleotides are TGTGCCAGCAGTTTTGGGGGGACAGGGGTTGGAGACACCATATATTTT. Its protein product is CASSFGGTGVGDTIYF. The whole variable domain, remainder taken from reference TRBV28 and TRBJ1-3, is DVKVTQSSRYLVKRTGEKVFLECVQDMDHENMFWYRQDPGLGLRLIYFSYDVKMKEKGDIPEGYSVSREKKERFSLILESASTNQTSMYLCASSFGGTGVGDTIYFGEGSWLTVV.

Turning to this clonotype: A much larger clone lies a single base off, so this may be a read error. The rearrangement joins TRBV6-2 or TRBV6-3 to TRBJ2-1; 11 nucleotides match TRBD2. CDR3 length equals 17 residues. Germline CDR1 and CDR2: MNHEY and SVGEGT. Here the CDR3 reads CASSYPPTSGGYNERFF. CDR3 in DNA: TGTGCCAGCAGTTACCCGCCAACTAGCGGGGGTTACAATGAGCGGTTCTTC.

This clonotype has at least ten counts. The chain uses TRBV5-1 and TRBJ2-1; TRBD2 matches 7 bases. The V gene end was trimmed by 5 bases and the J gene end by 2 bases; junction bases not matched to a gene: 4. The CDR3 is made up of 14 amino acids. Looked up from germline, CDR1 is SGHRS and CDR2 is YFSETQ. The CDR3 loop is CASRGGDTYNEQFF. DNA for the CDR3: TGCGCCAGCAGGGGAGGGGATACCTACAATGAGCAGTTCTTC.

This clonotype has only a few counts. The chain links TRBV28 to TRBJ1-5; a weak D match, TRBD1 (5 bases). Trimming pared 5 bases from V and 9 bases from J, leaving 14 bases between. This CDR3 region has 13 residues. Germline V gene sequence: CDR1 MDHEN, CDR2 SYDVKM. Written as DNA, the CDR3 is TGTGCCAGCAGTCATGACAGTACGCGGCCCCAGCATTTT. Its protein is CASSHDSTRPQHF.

A word on this clonotype: Given a far larger clone just one base away, this is likely a sequencing read error. The rearrangement uses TRBV7-8 and TRBJ2-7; D tentatively fits TRBD1 or TRBD2 (6 bases each). The CDR3 sequence is 16 residues long. The germline gives CDR1 SGHVS, CDR2 FQNEAQ. V was pared by 6 bases and J by 3 bases, with 21 bases between. CDR3 DNA: TGTGCCAGCAGTTCGCGCATCAGGGGAGGAGTCTACGAGCAGTACTTC. Residues: CASSSRIRGGVYEQYF.

Concerning this clonotype itself: A much larger clone differs by one base, so this may be a read error. As the CDR3 is not closed by the conserved phenylalanine or tryptophan, this likely results from a read error. This rearrangement joins TRBV29-1 to TRBJ2-7; TRBD1 matches at 10 bases. After removal of 6 bases from V and 5 bases from J, the junction contained 10 bases not matched to a gene. Germline lookup yields CDR1 SQVTM and CDR2 ANQGSEA. The CDR3 runs 14 residues. The CDR3 nucleotides read TGCAGCGTAGGGGCTGGGACAGGGGTTCACGAGCAGTACTCC. Amino acid sequence: CSVGAGTGVHEQYS.

This clonotype occurred many times. The CDR3 spells CASSHRAAMGTEAFF. The CDR3 DNA follows: TGCGCCAGCAGCCACCGGGCCGCCATGGGGACTGAAGCTTTCTTT. The chain uses TRBV4-1 and TRBJ1-1, with no clear D. CDR3 length equals 15 residues. The germline CDR1 and CDR2 sequences are MGHRA and YSYEKL. Trimming removed 3 bases at V and 5 bases at J, with 16 bases between.

The chain carries TRBV6-2 or TRBV6-3 and TRBJ2-2, with TRBD1 as a possible D gene (6 bases). Germline V lookup: CDR1 MNHEY, CDR2 SVGEGT. Trimming pared 5 bases from V and 7 bases from J, leaving 17 bases between. CDR3 size: 15 residues. CDR3 amino acids: CASSEPGHTYGELFF. In DNA, the CDR3 is TGTGCCAGCAGTGAGCCGGGACATACTTACGGGGAGCTGTTTTTT.

The chain couples TRBV6-5 to TRBJ1-5; unclear D gene. The CDR3 length is 14 residues. Looked up from germline, CDR1 is MNHEY and CDR2 is SVGAGI. The V and J ends lost 0 bases and 4 bases respectively, with 7 bases between them. Here the CDR3 DNA reads TGTGCCAGCAGTTACTCTCGGGGTAATCAGCCCCAGCATTTT. Protein: CASSYSRGNQPQHF.

This clonotype was counted ten times or more. V and J are TRBV6-2 or TRBV6-3 and TRBJ2-3; possibly TRBD2 for D (6 bases). The ends were cut back, 5 bases at V and 9 bases at J, with 18 bases in the middle. The CDR3 sequence is 14 residues long. Germline-derived CDR1 and CDR2 are MNHEY and SVGEGT. The CDR3 loop reads CASSGTALKGTQYF. Written as DNA, the CDR3 is TGTGCCAGCAGTGGGACTGCCCTGAAAGGGACGCAGTATTTT.